This passage covers 32 T cell receptor beta chains from one sample sequenced in a study of cytomegalovirus exposure and HLA in healthy donors. Clones were read by immunoSEQ multiplex PCR, and TCRdb kept only the in-frame ones, dropping some. The sample lists fewer than 200,000 clones, under 95% occurring once. Material: PBMCs. These receptor sequences come from a woman aged 18-30 years in good health and CMV-seropositive.

This chain joins TRBV5-1 and TRBJ2-1; 11 nucleotides align to TRBD2. The V and J ends lost 4 bases and 9 bases, in that order; junction bases with no gene match: 3. The CDR3 runs to 13 residues. Per the germline V gene, CDR1 is SGHRS and CDR2 is YFSETQ. DNA for the CDR3: TGCGCCAGCAGCCTGACTAGCGGGGCTGAGCAGTTCTTC. Protein sequence: CASSLTSGAEQFF.

V gene TRBV7-9 combines with J gene TRBJ2-5; possible D gene TRBD2, 5 bases. The CDR3 is made up of 15 amino acids. V lost 1 base and J lost 5, with 14 bases in between. The germline V gene encodes CDR1 SEHNR and CDR2 FQNEAQ (reference sequence). The CDR3 sequence is CASSLGTLTGETQYF. The CDR3 nucleotides are TGTGCCAGCAGCTTAGGGACTCTAACGGGTGAGACCCAGTACTTC.

J is TRBJ2-3 and V is TRBV28; D gene unclear. CDR1 and CDR2 (germline): MDHEN, SYDVKM. Trimming took 5 bases from V and 4 from J, leaving 19 bases between them. The CDR3 is made up of 16 amino acids. For the CDR3, the DNA is TGTGCCAGCAGTCCCGCCCCCAGAGGTTGGGCAGATACGCAGTATTTT. Its translation is CASSPAPRGWADTQYF. The variable domain in full, completed from reference TRBV28 and TRBJ2-3, reads DVKVTQSSRYLVKRTGEKVFLECVQDMDHENMFWYRQDPGLGLRLIYFSYDVKMKEKGDIPEGYSVSREKKERFSLILESASTNQTSMYLCASSPAPRGWADTQYFGPGTRLTVL.

The V and J genes are TRBV9 and TRBJ2-1; D not resolved. Germline assignment: CDR1 SGDLS and CDR2 YYNGEE. The CDR3 is 15 residues long. The V and J ends lost 0 bases and 2 bases respectively, with 9 bases between them. The CDR3 sequence is CASSVEAFPYNEQFF. CDR3 nucleotide sequence: TGTGCCAGCAGCGTAGAAGCCTTCCCCTACAATGAGCAGTTCTTC.

This chain connects TRBV28 to TRBJ1-5, with TRBD1 identical over 10 bases. Germline V gene data show CDR1 as MDHEN and CDR2 as SYDVKM. V trimming: 5 bases; J trimming: 6 bases; junction bases outside the gene matches: 7. There are 15 residues in the CDR3. As DNA, the CDR3 is TGTGCCAGCAGTAAGCGACAGGGGGCGGGTCAGCCCCAGCATTTT. Its translation: CASSKRQGAGQPQHF. Full variable domain (outside the CDR3, taken from reference TRBV28 and TRBJ1-5): DVKVTQSSRYLVKRTGEKVFLECVQDMDHENMFWYRQDPGLGLRLIYFSYDVKMKEKGDIPEGYSVSREKKERFSLILESASTNQTSMYLCASSKRQGAGQPQHFGDGTRLSIL.

The genes are TRBV9 and TRBJ2-1; perhaps TRBD1 as D (5 bases). V lost 0 bases and J 6 bases, leaving 10 bases between the germline ends. This CDR3 spans 14 amino acids. Germline CDR1 and CDR2: SGDLS and YYNGEE. CDR3 nucleotide sequence: TGTGCCAGCAGCGTAGACGGCACAGGCAATGAGCAGTTCTTC. The encoded protein is CASSVDGTGNEQFF.

This clone showed up just a few times. The chain joins TRBV25-1 to TRBJ1-6; D is uncertain. CDR3 length: 13 amino acids. Germline assignment: CDR1 MGHDK and CDR2 SYGVNS. Between the trimmed V and J ends, which lost 1 base and 10 bases, there was a span of 8 bases. Here the CDR3 reads CASSEFGVSPLHF. CDR3 in DNA: TGTGCCAGCAGTGAATTCGGGGTCTCACCCCTCCACTTT.

This clone has only one observation. The chain recombines TRBV4-2 with TRBJ2-6; TRBD2 aligns across 14 bases. With 0 bases clipped from V and 0 bases from J, the junction kept 7 bases outside the gene matches. The CDR3 is 21 residues long. Germline values: CDR1 LGHNA, CDR2 YNFKEQ. CDR3 protein: CASSQEGGTSGGLSGANVLTF. In DNA form, the CDR3 reads TGTGCCAGCAGCCAAGAAGGCGGGACTAGCGGGGGCCTCTCTGGGGCCAACGTCCTGACTTTC.

This clone was observed once. An end of the junction differs from the germline gene, which may be a read error. This chain joins TRBV6-5 and TRBJ2-5; D is unresolved. The CDR3 length is 13 residues. Germline V lookup: CDR1 MNHEY, CDR2 SVGAGI. The CDR3 protein is CASSYSKLEPQYF. The CDR3 region has the DNA TGTGCCAGCAGTTACTCGAAGCTAGAGCCCCAGTACTTC.

The CDR3 sequence is CASSLDRSDEQYF. As DNA, the CDR3 is TGTGCCAGCAGCTTAGACAGGTCGGACGAGCAGTACTTC. This chain links TRBV5-4 with TRBJ2-7, with D perhaps TRBD1 (6 bases). The V end was cut by 2 bases, the J end by 5 bases, with 11 bases between. CDR3 size: 13 residues. Germline CDR1 reads SGHNT; CDR2 reads YYREEE (reference sequence).

The chain links TRBV6-7 to TRBJ2-7; weak D call: TRBD2 (5 bases). TRBV6-7 falls under the ORF class, with uncertain function. Trimming took off 3 bases at V and 6 bases at J, with 15 bases between the two ends. The CDR3 totals 14 residues. The CDR3 coding sequence is TGTGCCAGCAGTTATTACGGGGTGGCCTGCGAGCAGTACTTC. Protein sequence: CASSYYGVACEQYF.

The J gene is TRBJ1-2, the V gene TRBV19, with 9 bases matching TRBD1. Per germline, CDR1 LNHDA and CDR2 SQIVND (reference sequence). V lost 9 bases, J lost 1 base, and 9 bases stayed unmatched. CDR3 size: 15 residues. The CDR3 nucleotides are TGTGCCAGCACAGGGGGCGCCGGTATTAACTATGGCTACACCTTC. It encodes CASTGGAGINYGYTF.

The chain carries TRBV9 and TRBJ2-1; perhaps TRBD2 as D (6 bases). The CDR3 runs to 14 residues. V was clipped by 4 bases and J by 11 bases, with 19 bases between them. Germline loops: CDR1 SGDLS, CDR2 YYNGEE. This CDR3 is CASSPPLGTLKQFF. In DNA, the CDR3 is TGTGCCAGCAGCCCCCCCCTAGGGACTTTAAAGCAGTTCTTC.

The rearrangement links TRBV19 to TRBJ2-7, with a tentative D call TRBD1 (5 bases). Trimming stripped 3 bases from V and 6 bases from J, with 9 bases between. CDR3 size: 12 residues. Germline-derived CDR1 and CDR2 are LNHDA and SQIVND (reference sequence). CDR3 in amino acids: CASSIGRGEQYF. The CDR3 DNA sequence: TGTGCCAGTAGTATTGGAAGGGGCGAGCAGTACTTC.

The chain links TRBV4-2 to TRBJ1-5; D remains unclear. V shed 4 bases and J shed 5 bases, with 9 bases lying between them. The CDR3 loop spans 13 amino acids. Germline loops: CDR1 LGHNA, CDR2 YNFKEQ. CDR3 nucleotides: TGTGCCAGCAGCCCGGGTATGGATCAGCCCCAGCATTTT. This gives the protein CASSPGMDQPQHF.

This chain uses TRBV5-1 with TRBJ2-5; possible D gene TRBD1, 5 bases. Trimming pared 5 bases from V and 5 bases from J, leaving 16 bases between. This CDR3 spans 14 amino acids. The V gene's germline CDR1 is SGHRS and CDR2 YFSETQ. In DNA, the CDR3 is TGCGCCAGCAGTCCAGCTAGGGGCCGGGAGACCCAGTACTTC. Amino acid sequence: CASSPARGRETQYF.

The V and J genes are TRBV9 and TRBJ2-3; 10 positions match TRBD2. Germline loops: CDR1 SGDLS, CDR2 YYNGEE. V gave up 0 bases and J gave up 0 bases; unmatched junction bases: 7. The CDR3 runs to 18 residues. CDR3 in amino acids: CASSVGEGLAASTDTQYF. In nucleotides, the CDR3 is TGTGCCAGCAGCGTAGGAGAAGGACTAGCGGCGAGCACAGATACGCAGTATTTT.

The rearrangement joins TRBV11-2 to TRBJ2-2; the match to TRBD1 covers 10 bases. J gave up 7 bases and V 7 bases, and 9 bases lay outside the gene matches. Germline V gene data show CDR1 as SGHAT and CDR2 as FQNNGV. The CDR3 contains 15 residues. CDR3 residues: CASNPRDRGDGELFF. CDR3 coding DNA: TGTGCCAGCAACCCCCGGGACAGGGGAGACGGGGAGCTGTTTTTT.

As concerns this clone: This sample includes further DNA sequences coding for the same CDR3. The chain carries TRBV27 and TRBJ2-7; 7 nucleotides match TRBD2. CDR3 size: 14 residues. J was trimmed by 0 bases and V by 2 bases; bases with no gene match: 1. In germline, CDR1 is MNHEY, CDR2 SMNVEV (reference sequence). The CDR3 nucleotides read TGTGCCAGCAGTTTAGCGGGGGACTCCTACGAGCAGTACTTC. As protein: CASSLAGDSYEQYF.

The CDR3: CASSPLEQNIQYF. In DNA form, the CDR3 reads TGTGCCAGCTCACCATTAGAGCAAAACATTCAGTACTTC. The chain employs TRBV18 and TRBJ2-4; unclear D gene. CDR1 is KGHSH, CDR2 LQKENI, per germline. The CDR3 contains 13 residues. V lost 2 bases and J lost 5, with 7 bases in between.

V is TRBV7-9 and J is TRBJ1-1, with 11 bases aligning to TRBD1. Germline assignment: CDR1 SEHNR and CDR2 FQNEAQ (reference sequence). The CDR3 totals 13 residues. With V trimmed by 5 bases and J by 8 bases, 4 bases remained unmatched. The CDR3 loop is CASSGQGAGEAFF. CDR3 DNA: TGTGCCAGCAGCGGACAGGGGGCGGGAGAAGCTTTCTTT.

V usage is TRBV5-4 and J usage is TRBJ2-5; weak D call: TRBD1 (5 bases). The CDR3 spans 15 residues. Between the trimmed V and J ends, which lost 1 base and 5 bases, there was a span of 15 bases. CDR1 SGHNT and CDR2 YYREEE come from the germline V gene (reference sequence). The CDR3 protein is CASSLSRVIGETQYF. The CDR3 DNA is TGTGCCAGCAGCTTGAGCAGGGTAATAGGGGAGACCCAGTACTTC. The variable domain in full, with the rest retrieved from reference TRBV5-4 and TRBJ2-5, is ETGVTQSPTHLIKTRGQQVTLRCSSQSGHNTVSWYQQALGQGPQFIFQYYREEENGRGNFPPRFSGLQFPNYSSELNVNALELDDSALYLCASSLSRVIGETQYFGPGTRLLVL.

The chain recombines TRBV29-1 with TRBJ1-2, with 7 bases lining up with TRBD1. The germline gives CDR1 SQVTM, CDR2 ANQGSEA. This CDR3 spans 14 amino acids. With 6 bases clipped from V and 3 bases from J, the junction kept 10 bases outside the gene matches. CDR3 residues: CSVRTGLLYYGYTF. DNA of the CDR3: TGCAGCGTACGGACAGGCCTCCTATACTATGGCTACACCTTC.

This chain links TRBV6-5 with TRBJ1-1, with D perhaps TRBD1 (6 bases). CDR3 size: 16 residues. Germline V gives CDR1 MNHEY, CDR2 SVGAGI. Between the trimmed V and J ends, which lost 0 bases and 1 base, there was a span of 12 bases. The CDR3 coding sequence is TGTGCCAGCAGTTACTCGGGGGCAGGGACGAACACTGAAGCTTTCTTT. This translates into CASSYSGAGTNTEAFF.

The V and J genes are TRBV27 and TRBJ2-3; D is perhaps TRBD2 (5 bases). The CDR3 length is 15 residues. The germline V gene has CDR1 MNHEY and CDR2 SMNVEV (reference sequence). V lost 5 bases to trimming and J lost 4 bases, with 16 bases between them. In DNA, the CDR3 is TGTGCCAGCAGTATTGCTAGCTCCCTCGCAGATACGCAGTATTTT. It encodes CASSIASSLADTQYF.

The V gene is TRBV6-5, the J gene TRBJ1-2, with no clear D. This CDR3 has 12 residues. Germline-derived CDR1 and CDR2 are MNHEY and SVGAGI. V was pared by 0 bases and J by 6 bases, with 5 bases between. The DNA of the CDR3 is TGTGCCAGCAGTTACTCAAAGCATGGCTACACCTTC. Protein sequence: CASSYSKHGYTF.

This clone has only one observation. This chain uses TRBV2 with TRBJ2-2, with D unclear. Germline CDR1 SNHLY, CDR2 FYNNEI. V shed 4 bases and J shed 4 bases, with 7 bases lying between them. The CDR3 totals 13 residues. CDR3 amino acids: CASSVFGTGELFF. The CDR3 bases are TGTGCCAGCAGTGTCTTCGGCACCGGGGAGCTGTTTTTT.

V gene TRBV13 combines with J gene TRBJ1-1, with D possibly being TRBD1 (5 bases). The CDR3 has 14 residues. Deletions cut 2 bases from V and 6 bases from J, with 13 bases between. Germline CDR1 is PRHDT and CDR2 is FYEKMQ (reference sequence). The CDR3 nucleotides read TGTGCCAGCAGCTTAAAAGGGGCAGGGTCTGAAGCTTTCTTT. This translates into CASSLKGAGSEAFF.

The J gene is TRBJ2-2, the V gene TRBV5-1, with 10 bases identical to TRBD2. J gave up 4 bases and V 3 bases, and 6 bases lay outside the gene matches. The length of the CDR3 is 16 residues. From germline, CDR1 is SGHRS and CDR2 YFSETQ. CDR3 residues: CASSSIAGGPTGELFF. The CDR3 region has the DNA TGCGCCAGCAGCTCTATAGCGGGGGGACCCACCGGGGAGCTGTTTTTT.

This chain joins TRBV28 and TRBJ2-1, with TRBD2 as a possible D gene (7 bases). CDR3 length equals 17 residues. CDR1 and CDR2 (germline): MDHEN, SYDVKM. Trimming removed 4 bases from V and 6 bases from J, with 22 bases in between. Here the CDR3 DNA reads TGTGCCAGCAGTTCAGATCCCAGGACTAGGGGGATCAATGAGCAGTTCTTC. This encodes CASSSDPRTRGINEQFF.

The chain uses TRBV2 and TRBJ2-4; 10 positions agree with TRBD2. Unmatched junction bases numbered 5, after V lost 6 bases and J lost 0 bases. CDR1 is SNHLY and CDR2 is FYNNEI in the germline V gene. CDR3 size: 16 residues. CDR3 in amino acids: CASRAGLAVAKNIQYF. CDR3 sequence (DNA): TGTGCCAGCAGAGCCGGACTAGCGGTAGCCAAAAACATTCAGTACTTC.

This chain links TRBV7-6 with TRBJ2-7; 12 bases fit TRBD2. After removal of 3 bases from V and 8 bases from J, the junction contained 5 bases not matched to a gene. The CDR3 runs to 14 residues. Germline CDR1 is SGHVS and CDR2 is FNYEAQ. As DNA, the CDR3 is TGTGCCAGCAGCTTGGCTAGCGGGGGGGGGAAGCAGTACTTC. This codes for CASSLASGGGKQYF.